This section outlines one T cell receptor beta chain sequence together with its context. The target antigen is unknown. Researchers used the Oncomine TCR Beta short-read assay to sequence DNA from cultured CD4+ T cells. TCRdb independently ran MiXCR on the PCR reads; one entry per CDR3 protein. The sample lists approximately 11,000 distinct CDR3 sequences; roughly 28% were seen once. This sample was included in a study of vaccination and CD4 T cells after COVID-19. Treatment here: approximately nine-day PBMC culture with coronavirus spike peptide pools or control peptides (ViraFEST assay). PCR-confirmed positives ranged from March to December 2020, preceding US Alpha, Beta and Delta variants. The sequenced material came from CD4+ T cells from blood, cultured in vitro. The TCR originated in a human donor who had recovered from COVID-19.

The DNA for the CDR3 is TGTGCCAGCAGTTACAGGAGAGAGACCCAGTACTTC. Residues: CASSYRRETQYF. The gene calls are TRBV6-2 or TRBV6-3 and TRBJ2-5; D remains ambiguous. The germline CDR1 and CDR2 sequences are MNHEY and SVGEGT. The CDR3 loop spans 12 amino acids. The ends were cut back, 2 bases at V and 4 bases at J, with 5 bases in the middle.